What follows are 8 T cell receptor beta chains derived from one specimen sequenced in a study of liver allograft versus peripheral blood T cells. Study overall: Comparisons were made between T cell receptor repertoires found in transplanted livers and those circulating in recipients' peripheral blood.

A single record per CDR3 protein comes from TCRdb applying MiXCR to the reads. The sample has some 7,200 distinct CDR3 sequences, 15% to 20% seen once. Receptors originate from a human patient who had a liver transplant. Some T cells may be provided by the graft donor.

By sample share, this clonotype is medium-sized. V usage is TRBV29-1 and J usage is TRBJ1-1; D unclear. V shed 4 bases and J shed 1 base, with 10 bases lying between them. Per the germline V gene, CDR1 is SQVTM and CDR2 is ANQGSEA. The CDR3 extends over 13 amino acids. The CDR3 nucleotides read TGCAGCGTTGGGTACGGAGGGAACACTGAAGCTTTCTTT. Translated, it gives CSVGYGGNTEAFF. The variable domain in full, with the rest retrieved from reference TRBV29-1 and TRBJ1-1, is SAVISQKPSRDICQRGTSLTIQCQVDSQVTMMFWYRQQPGQSLTLIATANQGSEATYESGFVIDKFPISRPNLTFSTLTVSNMSPEDSSIYLCSVGYGGNTEAFFGQGTRLTVV.

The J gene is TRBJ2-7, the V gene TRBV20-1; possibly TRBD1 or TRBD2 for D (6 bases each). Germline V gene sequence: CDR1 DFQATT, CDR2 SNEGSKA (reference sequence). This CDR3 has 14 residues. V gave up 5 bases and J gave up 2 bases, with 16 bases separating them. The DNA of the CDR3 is TGCAGTGCTCCCTTGGCGGGACAAGCCTACGAGCAGTACTTC. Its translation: CSAPLAGQAYEQYF.

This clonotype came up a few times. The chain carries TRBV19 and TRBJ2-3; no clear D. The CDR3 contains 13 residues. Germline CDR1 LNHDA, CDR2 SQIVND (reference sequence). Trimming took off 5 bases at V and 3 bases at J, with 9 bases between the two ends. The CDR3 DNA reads TGTGCCAGTAGTTATAGTGGGACAGATACGCAGTATTTT. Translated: CASSYSGTDTQYF.

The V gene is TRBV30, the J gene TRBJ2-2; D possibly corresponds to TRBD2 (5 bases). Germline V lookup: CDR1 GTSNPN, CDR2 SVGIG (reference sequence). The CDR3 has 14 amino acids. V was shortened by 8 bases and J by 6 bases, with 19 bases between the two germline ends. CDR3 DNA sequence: TGTGCCCGGGCGGAGGTCCATGCGGCCGGGGAGCTGTTTTTT. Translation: CARAEVHAAGELFF.

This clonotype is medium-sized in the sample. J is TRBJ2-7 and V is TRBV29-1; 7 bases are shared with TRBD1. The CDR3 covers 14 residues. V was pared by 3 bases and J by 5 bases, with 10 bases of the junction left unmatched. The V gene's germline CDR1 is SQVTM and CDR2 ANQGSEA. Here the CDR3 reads CSVDLNRGADEQYF. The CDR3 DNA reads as TGCAGCGTTGACCTAAACAGGGGCGCCGACGAGCAGTACTTC.

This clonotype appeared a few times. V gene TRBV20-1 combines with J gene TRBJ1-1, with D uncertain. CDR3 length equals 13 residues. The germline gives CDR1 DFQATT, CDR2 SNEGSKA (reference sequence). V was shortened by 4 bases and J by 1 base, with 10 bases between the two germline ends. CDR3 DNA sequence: TGCAGTGCTATCAGGAGCCCGAACACTGAAGCTTTCTTT. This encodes CSAIRSPNTEAFF.

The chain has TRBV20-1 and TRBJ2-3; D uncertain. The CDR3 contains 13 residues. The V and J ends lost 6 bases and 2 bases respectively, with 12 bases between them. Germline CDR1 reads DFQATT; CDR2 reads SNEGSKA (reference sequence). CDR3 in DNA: TGCAGTGCCCCTAGGGAATCCACAGATACGCAGTATTTT. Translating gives CSAPRESTDTQYF.

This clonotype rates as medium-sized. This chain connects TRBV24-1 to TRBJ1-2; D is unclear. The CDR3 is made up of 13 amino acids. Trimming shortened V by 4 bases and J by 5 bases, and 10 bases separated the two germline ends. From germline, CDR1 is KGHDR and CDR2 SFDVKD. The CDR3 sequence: CATSEFVGYGYTF. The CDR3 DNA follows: TGTGCCACCAGTGAATTCGTGGGGTATGGCTACACCTTC.